What follows are 17 T cell receptor beta chains derived from one specimen sequenced in a study of T-cell memory formation after mild COVID-19. TCRdb re-derived calls from the 5' RACE reads in MiXCR, one entry per CDR3 protein. The table shows 160,000 or so distinct CDR3 sequences, with 31% occurring only once. Sequencing was done on a sample of PBMCs or a T cell subset sorted from them (not recorded which). All receptors come from an adult woman who had mild COVID-19 (a few samples of this study predate the infection). Cell type and time point are not known.

This clonotype showed up just a few times. The chain carries TRBV20-1 and TRBJ1-1; no reliable D call. Germline-derived CDR1 and CDR2 are DFQATT and SNEGSKA (reference sequence). The CDR3 is 11 amino acids. V lost 3 bases, J lost 8 bases, and 10 bases lay in between. CDR3 DNA: TGCAGTGCTAGTTATAGCCCAGAAGCTTTCTTT. Its translation: CSASYSPEAFF.

This clonotype occurred many times. V gene TRBV29-1 combines with J gene TRBJ2-1; no definite D call. Germline loops: CDR1 SQVTM, CDR2 ANQGSEA. Deletions cut 4 bases from V and 2 bases from J, with 12 bases between. CDR3 length: 14 residues. In DNA, the CDR3 is TGCAGCGTTGTGGCGGCCACAGCCTACAATGAGCAGTTCTTC. Protein: CSVVAATAYNEQFF.

CDR3 sequence reads: CASSRGGIWTDTQYF. DNA for the CDR3: TGTGCCAGCAGCCGAGGAGGGATCTGGACAGATACGCAGTATTTT. The chain joins TRBV11-3 to TRBJ2-3, with D perhaps matching TRBD2 (6 bases). The V and J ends lost 5 bases and 3 bases respectively, with 15 bases between them. There are 15 residues in the CDR3. In germline, CDR1 is SGHNT, CDR2 YENEEA.

This sequence joins TRBV11-2 and TRBJ2-2, with 9 bases lining up with TRBD2. Trimming removed 6 bases from V and 6 bases from J; junction bases left unmatched: 8. Germline CDR1 and CDR2: SGHAT and FQNNGV. This CDR3 contains 15 residues. The DNA of the CDR3 is TGTGCCAGCAGGCGCCCGGGACTAGCAGCCGGGGAGCTGTTTTTT. Protein: CASRRPGLAAGELFF.

The V gene is TRBV19, the J gene TRBJ2-1, with 11 bases lining up with TRBD2. The germline V gene has CDR1 LNHDA and CDR2 SQIVND (reference sequence). V shed 6 bases and J 3 bases; nucleotides not matched to a gene: 7. This CDR3 is built from 16 residues. This CDR3 is CASRSQGLAVYNEQFF. The CDR3 DNA reads TGTGCCAGTAGATCCCAGGGACTAGCGGTCTACAATGAGCAGTTCTTC.

V usage is TRBV13 and J usage is TRBJ2-3; D is ambiguous. V was clipped by 3 bases and J by 1 base, with 8 bases between them. The V gene's germline CDR1 is PRHDT and CDR2 FYEKMQ (reference sequence). This CDR3 is 14 amino acids long. CDR3 coding DNA: TGTGCCAGCAGCTTGGCTCTTCGCACAGATACGCAGTATTTT. This codes for CASSLALRTDTQYF. Using reference TRBV13 and TRBJ2-3 for the parts outside the CDR3, the full variable domain is AAGVIQSPRHLIKEKRETATLKCYPIPRHDTVYWYQQGPGQDPQFLISFYEKMQSDKGSIPDRFSAQQFSDYHSELNMSSLELGDSALYFCASSLALRTDTQYFGPGTRLTVL.

This sequence joins TRBV5-1 and TRBJ2-1; 11 bases map to TRBD2. Per germline, CDR1 SGHRS and CDR2 YFSETQ. The CDR3 length is 16 residues. J was trimmed by 10 bases and V by 1 base; bases with no gene match: 10. The CDR3, as DNA: TGCGCCAGCAGCTTGCTGACTAGCGGGGTCGTGGGGGAGCAGTTCTTC. It encodes CASSLLTSGVVGEQFF.

J is TRBJ2-5 and V is TRBV11-2; 9 bases map to TRBD2. The trim removed 1 base at V and 4 bases at J, leaving 4 bases unmatched. This CDR3 comprises 15 residues. Germline V gives CDR1 SGHAT, CDR2 FQNNGV. CDR3 sequence: CASSLGLAGPETQYF. The CDR3 bases are TGTGCCAGCAGCTTAGGCCTAGCGGGACCAGAGACCCAGTACTTC.

The rearrangement uses TRBV7-9 and TRBJ2-7, with TRBD1 matching 8 bases. The CDR3 is made up of 12 amino acids. V dropped 3 bases and J dropped 5; count of bases not matched to a gene: 0. Germline CDR1 and CDR2: SEHNR and FQNEAQ (reference sequence). In nucleotides, the CDR3 is TGTGCCAGCAGCTTGACAGGGGACGAGCAGTACTTC. Protein sequence: CASSLTGDEQYF.

This clonotype showed up just a few times. J is TRBJ1-2 and V is TRBV4-3; TRBD1 is a possible D gene (5 bases). The germline V gene has CDR1 LGHNA and CDR2 YSLEER. There are 15 residues in the CDR3. Deletions cut 0 bases from V and 4 bases from J, with 12 bases between. This CDR3 reads CASSQDERGGYGYTF. The DNA for the CDR3 is TGCGCCAGCAGCCAAGATGAGAGGGGAGGCTATGGCTACACCTTC.

The chain carries TRBV5-8 and TRBJ2-1; 8 positions match TRBD2. J gave up 3 bases and V 0 bases, and 2 bases lay outside the gene matches. The CDR3 spans 15 residues. Germline loops: CDR1 SGHTS, CDR2 YDEGEE. DNA for the CDR3: TGTGCCAGCAGCTTGGTGCTAGCGGGCTACAATGAGCAGTTCTTC. This translates into CASSLVLAGYNEQFF.

This clonotype has at least ten counts. The chain joins TRBV6-5 to TRBJ1-1, with D unresolved. The CDR3 has 13 amino acids. CDR1 is MNHEY, CDR2 SVGAGI, per germline. Trimming took 0 bases from V and 5 from J, leaving 7 bases between them. CDR3 protein: CASSYSGATEAFF. The CDR3, as DNA: TGTGCCAGCAGTTACTCGGGAGCTACTGAAGCTTTCTTT.

The chain links TRBV9 to TRBJ2-6; no firm D call. V shed 7 bases and J shed 0 bases, with 11 bases lying between them. The CDR3 covers 15 residues. Germline V gene data show CDR1 as SGDLS and CDR2 as YYNGEE. The CDR3 reads CASSLLGSGANVLTF. The DNA for the CDR3 is TGTGCCAGCTCTCTTCTAGGCTCTGGGGCCAACGTCCTGACTTTC.

The chain combines TRBV27 with TRBJ1-2; 10 bases map to TRBD1. The CDR3 is made up of 16 amino acids. V dropped 4 bases and J dropped 2; count of bases not matched to a gene: 7. Germline assignment: CDR1 MNHEY and CDR2 SMNVEV (reference sequence). CDR3 sequence (DNA): TGTGCCAGCAGTTGGACAGGGGGGTTTGGGAACTATGGCTACACCTTC. Its translation is CASSWTGGFGNYGYTF.

The chain combines TRBV12-3 or TRBV12-4 with TRBJ2-1, with TRBD2 identical over 10 bases. The V and J ends lost 3 bases and 10 bases, in that order; junction bases with no gene match: 6. The CDR3 totals 14 residues. CDR3 nucleotide sequence: TGTGCCAGCAGTTTCCTAGCGGGAGTTGAAGAGCAGTTCTTC. This sequence encodes CASSFLAGVEEQFF.

V usage is TRBV10-3 and J usage is TRBJ2-7; D is perhaps TRBD2 (6 bases). CDR3 length: 15 residues. Germline CDR1 and CDR2: ENHRY and SYGVKD. The V gene lost 4 bases and the J gene lost 2 bases, with 15 bases spanning the gap. This CDR3 reads CAISGGGGSTYEQYF. CDR3 nucleotides: TGTGCCATCAGTGGAGGCGGAGGGTCCACCTACGAGCAGTACTTC.

This chain links TRBV24-1 with TRBJ2-1, with 7 positions matching TRBD2. This CDR3 spans 18 amino acids. CDR1 and CDR2 (germline): KGHDR, SFDVKD. The J segment lost 4 bases and the V segment lost 4 bases, leaving 15 bases of the junction unmatched. The CDR3 coding sequence is TGTGCCACCAGTGACTCGGGATTTGCGGGGGAGTTTTACAATGAGCAGTTCTTC. Translated: CATSDSGFAGEFYNEQFF.